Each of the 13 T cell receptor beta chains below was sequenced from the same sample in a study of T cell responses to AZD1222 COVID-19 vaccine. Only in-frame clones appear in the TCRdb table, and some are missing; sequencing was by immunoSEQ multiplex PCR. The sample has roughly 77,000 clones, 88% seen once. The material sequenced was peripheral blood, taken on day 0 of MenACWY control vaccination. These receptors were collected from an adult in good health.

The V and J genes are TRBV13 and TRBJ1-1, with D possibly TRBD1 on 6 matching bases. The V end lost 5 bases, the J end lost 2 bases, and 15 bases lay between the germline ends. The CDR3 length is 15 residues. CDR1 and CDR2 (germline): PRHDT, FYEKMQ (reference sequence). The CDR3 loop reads CASSILRGYNTEAFF. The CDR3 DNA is TGTGCCAGCAGCATCCTCAGGGGATATAACACTGAAGCTTTCTTT.

The CDR3 nucleotides read TGTGCCAGCAGCCGACGTGGGGGCGGGGAGCTGTTTTTT. Its translation: CASSRRGGGELFF. V and J are TRBV12-3 or TRBV12-4 and TRBJ2-2, with D perhaps given as TRBD1 or TRBD2 (5 bases each). The CDR3 spans 13 residues. Trimming pared 6 bases from V and 7 bases from J, leaving 12 bases between.

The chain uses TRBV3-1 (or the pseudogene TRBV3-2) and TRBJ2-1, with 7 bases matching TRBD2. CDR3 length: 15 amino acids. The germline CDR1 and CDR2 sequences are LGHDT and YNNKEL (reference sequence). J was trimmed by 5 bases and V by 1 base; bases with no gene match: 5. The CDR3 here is CASSQVERGNNEQFF. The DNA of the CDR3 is TGTGCCAGCAGCCAAGTCGAGCGGGGCAACAATGAGCAGTTCTTC.

The CDR3 loop is CASLLSEDNLNTEAFF. The CDR3 bases are TGTGCCAGCCTATTGAGCGAGGACAACTTGAACACTGAAGCTTTCTTT. The rearrangement uses TRBV10-3 and TRBJ1-1; possibly TRBD1 for D (5 bases). Between the trimmed V and J ends, which lost 10 bases and 0 bases, there was a span of 21 bases. This CDR3 has 16 amino acids. CDR1 is ENHRY, CDR2 SYGVKD, per germline.

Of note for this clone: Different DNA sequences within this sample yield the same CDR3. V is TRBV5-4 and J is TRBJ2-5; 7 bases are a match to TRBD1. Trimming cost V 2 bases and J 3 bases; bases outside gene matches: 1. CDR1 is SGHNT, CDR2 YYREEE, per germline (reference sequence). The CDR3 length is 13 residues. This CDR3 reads CASSFTGEETQYF. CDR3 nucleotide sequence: TGTGCCAGCAGCTTTACAGGGGAAGAGACCCAGTACTTC.

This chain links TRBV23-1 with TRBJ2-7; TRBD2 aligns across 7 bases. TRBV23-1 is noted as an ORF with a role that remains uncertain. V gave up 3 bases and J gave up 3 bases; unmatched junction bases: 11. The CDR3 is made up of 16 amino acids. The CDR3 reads CASSHERGRVDYEQYF. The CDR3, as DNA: TGCGCCAGCAGTCATGAGCGGGGCAGGGTCGACTACGAGCAGTACTTC.

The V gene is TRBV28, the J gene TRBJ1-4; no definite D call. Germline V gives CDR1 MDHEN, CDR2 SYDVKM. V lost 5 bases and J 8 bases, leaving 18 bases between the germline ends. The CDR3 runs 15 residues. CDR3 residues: CASSPRDRRWEKLFF. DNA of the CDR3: TGTGCCAGCAGTCCCCGAGACCGACGATGGGAAAAACTGTTTTTT. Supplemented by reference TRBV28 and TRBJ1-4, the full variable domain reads DVKVTQSSRYLVKRTGEKVFLECVQDMDHENMFWYRQDPGLGLRLIYFSYDVKMKEKGDIPEGYSVSREKKERFSLILESASTNQTSMYLCASSPRDRRWEKLFFGSGTQLSVL.

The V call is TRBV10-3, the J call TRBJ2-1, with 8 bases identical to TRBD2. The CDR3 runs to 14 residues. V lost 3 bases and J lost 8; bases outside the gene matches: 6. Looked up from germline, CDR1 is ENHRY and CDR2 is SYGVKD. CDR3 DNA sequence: TGTGCCATCAGTGATCCGGGACTAGGGTATGAGCAGTTCTTC. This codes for CAISDPGLGYEQFF.

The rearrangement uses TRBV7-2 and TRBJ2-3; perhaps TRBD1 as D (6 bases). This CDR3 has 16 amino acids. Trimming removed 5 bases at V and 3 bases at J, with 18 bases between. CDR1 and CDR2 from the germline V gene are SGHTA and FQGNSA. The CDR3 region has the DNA TGTGCCAGCAGCCAAGGATATGGACAGCGGACAGATACGCAGTATTTT. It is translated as CASSQGYGQRTDTQYF. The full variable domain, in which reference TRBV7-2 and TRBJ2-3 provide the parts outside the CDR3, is GAGVSQSPSNKVTEKGKDVELRCDPISGHTALYWYRQSLGQGLEFLIYFQGNSAPDKSGLPSDRFSAERTGGSVSTLTIQRTQQEDSAVYLCASSQGYGQRTDTQYFGPGTRLTVL.

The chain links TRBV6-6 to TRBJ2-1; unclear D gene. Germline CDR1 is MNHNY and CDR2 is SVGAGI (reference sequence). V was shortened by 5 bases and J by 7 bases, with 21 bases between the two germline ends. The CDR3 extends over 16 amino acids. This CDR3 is CASSRTQSPGVNEQFF. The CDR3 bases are TGTGCCAGCAGTCGAACCCAAAGCCCAGGAGTAAATGAGCAGTTCTTC.

CDR3 sequence reads: CASSLGGGSTGELFF. The CDR3 DNA reads as TGTGCCAGCAGCTTGGGGGGCGGGAGCACCGGGGAGCTGTTTTTT. The chain couples TRBV11-3 to TRBJ2-2; weak D call: TRBD2 (7 bases). Germline V gives CDR1 SGHNT, CDR2 YENEEA. Trimming pared 3 bases from V and 4 bases from J, leaving 12 bases between. The CDR3 runs to 15 residues. The full variable domain, in which reference TRBV11-3 and TRBJ2-2 provide the parts outside the CDR3, is EAGVVQSPRYKIIEKKQPVAFWCNPISGHNTLYWYLQNLGQGPELLIRYENEEAVDDSQLPKDRFSAERLKGVDSTLKIQPAELGDSAVYLCASSLGGGSTGELFFGEGSRLTVL.

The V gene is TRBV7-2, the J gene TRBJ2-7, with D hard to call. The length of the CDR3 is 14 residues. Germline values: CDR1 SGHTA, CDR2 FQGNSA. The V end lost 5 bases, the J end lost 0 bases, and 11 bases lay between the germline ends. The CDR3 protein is CASSITGPSYEQYF. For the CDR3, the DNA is TGTGCCAGCAGCATCACGGGCCCCTCCTACGAGCAGTACTTC.

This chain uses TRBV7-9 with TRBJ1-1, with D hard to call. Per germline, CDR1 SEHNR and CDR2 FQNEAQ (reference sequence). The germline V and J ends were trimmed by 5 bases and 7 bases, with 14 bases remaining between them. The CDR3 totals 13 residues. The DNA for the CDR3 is TGTGCCAGCAGCCCGAGGGTTACGGGTGAAGCTTTCTTT. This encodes CASSPRVTGEAFF.